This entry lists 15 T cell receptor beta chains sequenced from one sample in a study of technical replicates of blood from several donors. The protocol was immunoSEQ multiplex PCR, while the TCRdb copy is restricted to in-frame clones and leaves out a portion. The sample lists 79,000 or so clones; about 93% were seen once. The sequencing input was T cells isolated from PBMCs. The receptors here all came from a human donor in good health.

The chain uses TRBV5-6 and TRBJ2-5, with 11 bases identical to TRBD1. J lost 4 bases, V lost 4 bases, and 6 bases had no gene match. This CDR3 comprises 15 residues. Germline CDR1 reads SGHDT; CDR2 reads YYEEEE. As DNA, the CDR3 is TGTGCCAGCAGCATGTGGACAGGGGGCTTAGAGACCCAGTACTTC. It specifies CASSMWTGGLETQYF.

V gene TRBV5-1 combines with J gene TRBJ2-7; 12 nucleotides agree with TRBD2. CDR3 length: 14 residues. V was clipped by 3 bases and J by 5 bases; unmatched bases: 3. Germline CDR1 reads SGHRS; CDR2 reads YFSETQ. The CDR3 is CASSSTSGRHEQYF. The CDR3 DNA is TGCGCCAGCAGCTCGACTAGCGGGAGACACGAGCAGTACTTC.

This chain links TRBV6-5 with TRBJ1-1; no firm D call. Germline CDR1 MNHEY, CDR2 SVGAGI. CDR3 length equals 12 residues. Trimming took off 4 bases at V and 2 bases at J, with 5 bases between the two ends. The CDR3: CASSSGNTEAFF. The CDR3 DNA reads TGTGCCAGCAGTTCAGGAAACACTGAAGCTTTCTTT.

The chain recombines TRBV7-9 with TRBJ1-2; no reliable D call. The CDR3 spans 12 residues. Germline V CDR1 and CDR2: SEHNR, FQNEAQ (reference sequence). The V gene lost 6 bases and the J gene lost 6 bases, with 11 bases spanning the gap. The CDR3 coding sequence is TGTGCCAGCAGTTTCGGGGAACATGGCTACACCTTC. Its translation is CASSFGEHGYTF.

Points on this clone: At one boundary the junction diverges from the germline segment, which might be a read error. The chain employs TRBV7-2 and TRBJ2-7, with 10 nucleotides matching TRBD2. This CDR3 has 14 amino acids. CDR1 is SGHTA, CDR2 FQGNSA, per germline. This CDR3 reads CASSFLAGETRVDF. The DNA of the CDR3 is TGTGCCAGCAGCTTTCTAGCGGGAGAGACCCGGGTGGACTTC.

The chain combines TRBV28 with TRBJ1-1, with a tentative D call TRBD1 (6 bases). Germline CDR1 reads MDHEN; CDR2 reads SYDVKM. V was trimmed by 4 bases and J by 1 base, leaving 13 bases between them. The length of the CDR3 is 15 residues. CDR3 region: CASSSLGAENTEAFF. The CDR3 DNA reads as TGTGCCAGCAGTTCCCTGGGGGCGGAGAACACTGAAGCTTTCTTT.

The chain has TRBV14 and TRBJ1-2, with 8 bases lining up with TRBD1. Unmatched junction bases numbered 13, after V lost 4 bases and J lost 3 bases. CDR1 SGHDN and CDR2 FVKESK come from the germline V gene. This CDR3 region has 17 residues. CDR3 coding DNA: TGTGCCAGCAGCCGACGTTCCAGGGGGCAGGACGACTATGGCTACACCTTC. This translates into CASSRRSRGQDDYGYTF.

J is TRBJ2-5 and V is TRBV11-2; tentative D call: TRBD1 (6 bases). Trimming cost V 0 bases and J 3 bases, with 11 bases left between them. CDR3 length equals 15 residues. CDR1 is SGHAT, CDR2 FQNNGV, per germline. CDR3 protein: CASSLEFGDKETQYF. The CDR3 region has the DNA TGTGCCAGCAGCTTAGAGTTTGGGGACAAAGAGACCCAGTACTTC.

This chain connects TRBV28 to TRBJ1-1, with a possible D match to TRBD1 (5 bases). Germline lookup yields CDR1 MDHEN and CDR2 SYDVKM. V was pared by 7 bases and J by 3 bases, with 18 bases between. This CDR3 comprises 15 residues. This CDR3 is CASTSSGYAYTEAFF. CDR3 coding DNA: TGTGCCAGCACATCCTCAGGGTACGCTTACACTGAAGCTTTCTTT.

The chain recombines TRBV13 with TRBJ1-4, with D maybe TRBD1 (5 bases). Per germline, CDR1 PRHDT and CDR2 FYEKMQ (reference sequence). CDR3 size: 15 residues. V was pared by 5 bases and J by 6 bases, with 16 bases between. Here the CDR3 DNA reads TGTGCCAGCAGCGATCCAGACAGCCATCATGAAAAACTGTTTTTT. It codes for CASSDPDSHHEKLFF.

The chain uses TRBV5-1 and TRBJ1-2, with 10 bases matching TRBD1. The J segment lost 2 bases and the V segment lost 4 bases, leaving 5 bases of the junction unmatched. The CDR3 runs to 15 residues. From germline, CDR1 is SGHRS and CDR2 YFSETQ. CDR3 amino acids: CASSPGTGVNYGYTF. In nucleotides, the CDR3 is TGCGCCAGCAGCCCCGGGACAGGGGTAAACTATGGCTACACCTTC.

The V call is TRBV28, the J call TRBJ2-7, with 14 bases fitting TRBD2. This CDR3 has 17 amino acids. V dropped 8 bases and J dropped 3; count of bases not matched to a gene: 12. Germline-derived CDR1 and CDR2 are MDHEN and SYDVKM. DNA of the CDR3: TGTGCCAGCGGATTAGGGACTAGCGGGAGTGTGGGCTACGAGCAGTACTTC. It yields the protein CASGLGTSGSVGYEQYF.

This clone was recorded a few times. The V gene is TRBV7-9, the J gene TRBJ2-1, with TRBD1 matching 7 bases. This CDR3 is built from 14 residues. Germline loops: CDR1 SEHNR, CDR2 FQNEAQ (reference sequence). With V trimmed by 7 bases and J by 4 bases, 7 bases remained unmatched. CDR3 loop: CASTLTGSYNEQFF. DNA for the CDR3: TGTGCCAGCACCTTGACAGGGTCGTACAATGAGCAGTTCTTC.

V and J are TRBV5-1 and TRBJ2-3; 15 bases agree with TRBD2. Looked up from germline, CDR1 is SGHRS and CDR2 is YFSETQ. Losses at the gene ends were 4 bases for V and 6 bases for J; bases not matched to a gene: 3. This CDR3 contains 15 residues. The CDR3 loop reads CASSTGTSGRDTQYF. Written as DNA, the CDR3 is TGCGCCAGCAGCACCGGGACTAGCGGGAGGGATACGCAGTATTTT. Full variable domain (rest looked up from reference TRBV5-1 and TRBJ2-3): KAGVTQTPRYLIKTRGQQVTLSCSPISGHRSVSWYQQTPGQGLQFLFEYFSETQRNKGNFPGRFSGRQFSNSRSEMNVSTLELGDSALYLCASSTGTSGRDTQYFGPGTRLTVL.

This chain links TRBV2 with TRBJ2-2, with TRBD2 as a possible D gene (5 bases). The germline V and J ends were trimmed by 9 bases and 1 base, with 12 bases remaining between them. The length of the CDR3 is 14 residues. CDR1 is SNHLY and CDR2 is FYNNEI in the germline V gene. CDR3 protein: CARQGEGNTGELFF. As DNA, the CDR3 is TGTGCCAGGCAAGGAGAGGGGAACACCGGGGAGCTGTTTTTT.